This TCR beta chain was captured in a study of cytomegalovirus exposure and HLA in healthy donors (dated by TCRdb to 2015 to 2018). For the study in its entirety: An earlier analysis of approximately 590 of the donors reported 250 to 300 Gb of sequence data and about 100 million unique TCR beta sequences from about 200 million T cells. High-throughput TCR immunosequencing, statistical association of individual TCRs with disease status, and machine learning were combined to predict cytomegalovirus infection status. Among the roughly 400 genotyped donors, about 83% belonged to the genetic ancestry cluster associated with self-reported Caucasian donors. Across some 400 genotyped donors of the cohort, an average of about 240,000 unique TCR beta nucleotide sequences per donor were sequenced, and approximately 17% of those sequences were non-productive. In the later analysis, no new phenotypic data were used to find candidate immune exposures; instead, reliance was placed on TCR beta sequences and their occurrence across donors. A later genetic analysis took genome-wide SNP genotypes for about three fifths of the 666 donors and used that subset as a discovery cohort. The study used immunosequencing to profile the T cell repertoires of hundreds of subjects and linked those repertoires to cytomegalovirus serostatus. Roughly 5 DR-DQ haplotypes were handled as single units for association and clustering, since linkage in the cohort was strong. To study patterns of TCR occurrence, a later analysis re-analyzed previously published TCR beta repertoires from 666 donors and added high-resolution HLA genotyping. Every repertoire in the discovery cohort had been generated on one and the same sequencing platform. In addition to the first cohort of approximately 670 subjects, a separate validation cohort of approximately 130 different subjects was used. About 280 gigabases of sequencing data and around 87 million unique TCR sequences were included in an early release covering about 700 HLA-typed donors. An earlier analysis of more than 450 of the donors used high-throughput TCR beta sequencing to judge whether each TCR beta V gene segment behaved as functional or pseudogenic. Donor age, sex, ethnicity and CMV serostatus were compiled alongside the repertoire data. Typing coverage differed by locus: A, B, C, DRB1 and DQB1 were typed in roughly 620-630 donors, DQA1 in approximately 520, DPA1 in nearly 610, and DPB1 in just under 490. HLA typing included class I and class II loci at four-digit resolution. The study aimed to test whether cataloging public T cell receptors could reveal signatures of past pathogen exposure. What the research found in general, with its limitations: It was suggested by the authors that the approach could potentially be generalized to other disease states and immunological phenotypes. A few of the identified cytomegalovirus-associated TCR beta chains were confirmed in vitro to be specific for cytomegalovirus antigens. In a later analysis, around 17,000 TCR beta sequences were associated with specific HLA alleles at a false discovery rate of 0.05. While some public TCRs were present in many individuals, most TCR sequences turned up only very rarely across donors. A later analysis found that most CMV-associated TCR beta chains appeared HLA-restricted, with HLA associations seemingly driven largely by CMV exposure. A later analysis found that HLA-associated TCR beta chains were more clonally expanded and had lower generation probabilities than equally common non-associated chains. Correlated functional status among segregating V segments might be attributable to linkage disequilibrium, but an unknown experimental factor could not be ruled out. A later genetic analysis reported fewer N-insertions in productive TCRs among donors in an Asian-associated ancestry cluster than the approximately 700-donor mean. A later analysis found that TCR association rates varied across HLA loci, with DRB1 alleles showing the most associated TCRs and HLA-C alleles the fewest. In an earlier analysis of more than 450 of the donors, most TCR beta V segments were observed in productive rearrangements about 90% or about 30% of the time, broadly matching IMGT annotations. For the cohort, immune exposure information was limited to CMV serostatus. Because counts were too low, seventeen rarely observed V segments, including chromosome 9 orphons, were excluded from the earlier analysis of about 500 of the donors. V-gene and J-gene trimming of TCR beta chains was associated with a missense DCLRE1C variant in a later genetic analysis, and the association was replicated in an independent cohort. This cohort had only TCR beta chains sequenced, and the lack of alpha or paired-chain data limited which features could be detected. Cytomegalovirus status was reported to be diagnosed by the classifier with high specificity and sensitivity in both the original and validation cohorts. A further reported finding was that TCR beta sequences accurately predicted the HLA-A and HLA-B alleles for most subjects in the first cohort. When HLA alleles, especially DR and DQ, strongly co-occurred, TCR associations were difficult to assign to individual alleles. A cluster of highly shared sequence variants was judged likely to represent a technical artifact of the sequencing pipeline. Because HLA typing was unavailable for some donors at each locus, only the typed subset was used in association tests. Several of the top co-occurrence clusters appeared to be linked to parvovirus B19, influenza, CMV and Epstein-Barr virus, according to a later analysis. Presence/absence analyses assumed roughly uniform sequencing depth across donors, an assumption that may not hold. In the study, 150 to 200 TCR beta chains were listed as associated with cytomegalovirus.

This clone has a handful of counts. No cognate antigen has been identified for it. No base quality information exists; no much larger clone differs at one position. The cohort was made up of 500 to 800 healthy bone marrow donors. At the time of sampling, all cohort members were nominally healthy, though unrecorded immune exposures were likely present. The donor tested CMV seropositive, placing the donor among the roughly 300 seropositive members of the cohort. A peripheral blood sample was collected from each donor, and TCR beta sequencing was performed on peripheral blood mononuclear cells. Genomic DNA was extracted from the blood cell samples with the Qiagen DNeasy Blood Extraction Kit. Library construction relied on the immunoSEQ multiplex PCR assay. The multiplex PCR relied on a mix of 60 forward primers for TCR Vbeta segments and 13 reverse primers for TCR Jbeta segments. The CDR3 region of rearranged TCR beta genes was amplified from genomic DNA by a multiplex PCR assay. The amplified TCR beta libraries were sequenced on the Illumina HiSeq System as 87-base-pair reads. The authors processed their data as follows. Across the roughly 700 repertoires, a later analysis counted roughly 77 million unique TCR beta chains, 8.5 million to 12 million of which were shared by at least two donors. Raw reads were error-corrected and collapsed into unique sequences by a nearest-neighbor algorithm in which closely related sequences were merged to remove PCR and sequencing errors. V, D and J gene segments were assigned by aligning CDR3 sequences to IMGT reference sequences. For a sequence to be retained, a match of at least six nucleotides to both a V gene segment and a J gene segment was required. Rearrangements were called productive when the CDR3 lacked stop codons and stayed in frame with V and J; all others were non-productive. CDR3 was defined according to IMGT convention as the region running from the second conserved V-encoded cysteine to the conserved J-encoded phenylalanine. Sequences without an unambiguous match to a single V gene segment were excluded from the earlier analysis of approximately 560 of the donors. In an earlier analysis of several hundred of the donors, a V segment was called functional when productive rearrangements were above 56.7%, and segregating when the standard deviation between donors exceeded 5%. A statistical classification framework was developed to diagnose cytomegalovirus status using the catalog of TCR beta chain sequences. A later analysis assigned V and J genes by comparing TCR nucleotide sequences with IMGT/GENE-DB human TR gene sequences. A later analysis assigned CDR3 sequences and most-parsimonious VDJ recombination scenarios with the TCRdist pipeline. A later analysis defined each TCR beta chain by its CDR3 amino acid sequence plus V-gene family, and excluded reads lacking a unique V-gene family. As a way to deal with suspected cross-contamination and a sequencing artifact, a later analysis dropped under 600 nucleotide sequences that were highly shared and had low generation probability. For each public chain, a later analysis derived a clonal expansion index from normalized ranks of inferred template counts within each repertoire. A later analysis computed generation probabilities with a VDJ recombination model fitted to out-of-frame rearrangements, and checked the results against IGoR. Hypergeometric tests were used in a later analysis to score TCR-TCR, TCR-HLA and TCR-CMV co-occurrence, with a repertoire-size bias correction applied to the TCR pairs. In a later analysis, false discovery rates were estimated by permuting HLA or CMV assignments 20 times. A later analysis grouped co-occurring TCRs with DBSCAN, adding TCRdist sequence similarity when clustering within HLA-allele-positive subsets. For co-occurrence clustering, repertoires with fewer than 30,000 or more than 120,000 public chains were excluded, along with about five repertoires with anomalous nucleotide sharing. Imported from immuneACCESS, the table was reduced by TCRdb to in-frame sequences with V and J called. These copies leave out some clones; in studies compared against another copy, an unresolved V gene accounts for under half, and the cause of the remainder is not known. V and J calls and clone size follow that table, whereas D and trimming were derived from the DNA. The sample records approximately 130,000 clones, 70% to 85% of which are singletons. The ten largest clones represent roughly 3% of the sample.

This TCR was sampled from a woman in her sixties in good health and CMV-seropositive. The sample was PBMCs.

Here is the DNA: TGTGCCAGTAGTATTGGCGGGGGGCGCACAGATACGCAGTATTTT. Its protein is CASSIGGGRTDTQYF. The chain couples TRBV19 to TRBJ2-3, with 8 bases in between that match TRBD2. Including cysteine and phenylalanine, the CDR3 has 15 amino acids. Only the CDR3 DNA stays, 45 bases, in frame from base 1. V is trimmed back by 3 bases and J by 1 base, and the junction contains 3 bases that no gene match accounts for. Sequences LNHDA (CDR1) and SQIVND (CDR2) are obtained from the germline V gene (reference sequence).